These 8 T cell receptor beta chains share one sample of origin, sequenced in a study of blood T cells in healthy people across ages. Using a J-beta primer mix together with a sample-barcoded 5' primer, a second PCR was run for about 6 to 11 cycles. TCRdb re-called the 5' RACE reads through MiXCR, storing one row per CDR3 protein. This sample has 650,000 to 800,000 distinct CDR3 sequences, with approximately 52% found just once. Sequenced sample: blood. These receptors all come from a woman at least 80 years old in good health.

The CDR3: CASSLRQATNEKLFF. CDR3 in DNA: TGTGCCAGCAGTCTTCGGCAAGCAACTAATGAAAAACTGTTTTTT. This chain uses TRBV27 with TRBJ1-4; no definite D call. In germline, CDR1 is MNHEY, CDR2 SMNVEV (reference sequence). The CDR3 has 15 residues. Deletions cut 5 bases from V and 0 bases from J, with 10 bases between.

The CDR3 loop reads CASSQNLAGGLSEQFF. CDR3 DNA sequence: TGTGCCAGCAGCCAAAATCTAGCGGGGGGGCTCAGTGAGCAGTTCTTC. The chain combines TRBV3-1 with TRBJ2-1; 12 bases fit TRBD2. The J segment lost 9 bases and the V segment lost 2 bases, leaving 8 bases of the junction unmatched. Germline V gene lookup returns CDR1 LGHDT and CDR2 YNNKEL (reference sequence). There are 16 residues in the CDR3.

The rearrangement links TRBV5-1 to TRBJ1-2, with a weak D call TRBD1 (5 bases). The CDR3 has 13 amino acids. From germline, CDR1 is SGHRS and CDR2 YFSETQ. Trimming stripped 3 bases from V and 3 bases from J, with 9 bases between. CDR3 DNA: TGCGCCAGCAGCTGGGGGTGGGACTATGGCTACACCTTC. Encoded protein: CASSWGWDYGYTF.

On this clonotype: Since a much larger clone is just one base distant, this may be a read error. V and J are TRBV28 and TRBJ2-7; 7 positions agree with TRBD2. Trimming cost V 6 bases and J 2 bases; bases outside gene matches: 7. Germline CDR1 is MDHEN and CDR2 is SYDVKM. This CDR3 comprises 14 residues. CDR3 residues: CASSIGGITYEQYF. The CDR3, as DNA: TGTGCCAGCAGCATCGGGGGGATAACCTACGAGCAGTACTTC.

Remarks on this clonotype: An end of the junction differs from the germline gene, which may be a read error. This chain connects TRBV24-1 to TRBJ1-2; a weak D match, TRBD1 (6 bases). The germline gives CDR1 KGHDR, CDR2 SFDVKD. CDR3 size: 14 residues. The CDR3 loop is CATSERTAPYGYTF. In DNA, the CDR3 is TGCGCCACCAGTGAGAGGACAGCCCCGTATGGCTACACCTTC.

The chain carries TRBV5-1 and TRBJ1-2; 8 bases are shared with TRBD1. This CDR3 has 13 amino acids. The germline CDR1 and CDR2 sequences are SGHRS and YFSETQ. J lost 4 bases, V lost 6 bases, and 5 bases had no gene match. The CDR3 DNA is TGCGCCAGCACCCCTGACAGGGGCTATGGCTACACCTTC. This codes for CASTPDRGYGYTF.

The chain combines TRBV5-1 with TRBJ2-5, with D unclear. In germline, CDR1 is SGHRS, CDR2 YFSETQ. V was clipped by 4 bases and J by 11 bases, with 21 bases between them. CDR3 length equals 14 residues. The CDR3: CASSNRVHDNEQYF. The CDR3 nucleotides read TGCGCCAGCAGCAACAGAGTGCATGACAATGAGCAGTACTTC.

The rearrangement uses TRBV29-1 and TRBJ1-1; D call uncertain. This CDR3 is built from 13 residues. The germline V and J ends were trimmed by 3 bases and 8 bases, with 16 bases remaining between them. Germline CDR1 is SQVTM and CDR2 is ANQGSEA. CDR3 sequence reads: CSVDIGSRLEAFF. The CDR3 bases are TGCAGCGTTGACATCGGCAGTCGGCTAGAAGCTTTCTTT.